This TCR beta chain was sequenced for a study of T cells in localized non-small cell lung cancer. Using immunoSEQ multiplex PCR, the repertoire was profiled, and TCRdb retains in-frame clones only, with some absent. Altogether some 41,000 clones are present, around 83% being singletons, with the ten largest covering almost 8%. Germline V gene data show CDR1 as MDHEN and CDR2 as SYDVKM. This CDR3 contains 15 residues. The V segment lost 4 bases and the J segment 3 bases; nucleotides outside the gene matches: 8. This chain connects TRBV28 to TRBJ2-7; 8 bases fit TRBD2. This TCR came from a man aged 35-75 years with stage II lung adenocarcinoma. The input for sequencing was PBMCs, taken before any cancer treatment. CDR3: CASSSLSGANYEQYF. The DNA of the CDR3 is TGTGCCAGCAGTTCGCTTAGCGGGGCCAACTACGAGCAGTACTTC.